This TCR beta chain appears in the sequencing data of a study of T cell responses to AZD1222 COVID-19 vaccine. Study findings and constraints: At baseline, seropositivity was found in only 5 to 7 AZD1222 recipients. Mapped onto spike, vaccine-associated CD4 TCRs spanned it and were dominant at 160-218 and 743-854. Close to half of all spike-specific TCRs reportedly target regions of the variants that are unmutated.

This clone came up once. What it binds is not known. The table came from immunoSEQ multiplex PCR; TCRdb's copy has only in-frame clones and leaves some out. The sample records 90,000 to 120,000 clones, over 80% being singletons. Trimming cost V 3 bases and J 5 bases, with 12 bases left between them. Germline-derived CDR1 and CDR2 are KGHDR and SFDVKD. CDR3 length equals 15 residues. J is TRBJ2-2 and V is TRBV24-1; D is tentatively TRBD1 or TRBD2 (5 bases each). This specimen was peripheral blood, taken 28 days after the second AZD1222 dose. This receptor was obtained from an adult who received the AZD1222 COVID-19 vaccine. The CDR3 DNA reads TGTGCCACCAGTGATCCGGGGCGAGGGACCGGGGAGCTGTTTTTT. It encodes CATSDPGRGTGELFF.